This T cell receptor beta chain was documented in a study of cytomegalovirus exposure and HLA in healthy donors. Study-level points and caveats: Later analysis showed most CMV-associated TCR beta chains appearing HLA-restricted. For most TCR beta V segments, an earlier analysis put the productive rate at about 90% or about 30% of the time. Trimming of TCR beta V- and J-genes showed a link, identified in a later analysis, to a missense DCLRE1C variant.

This CDR3 region has 17 residues. Germline V lookup: CDR1 SGHTA, CDR2 FQGNSA. The trim removed 6 bases at V and 2 bases at J, leaving 11 bases unmatched. PCR employed 60 Vbeta and 13 Jbeta primers. Clones were read by immunoSEQ multiplex PCR, and TCRdb kept only the in-frame ones, dropping some. The profile shows approximately 150,000 clones, about 82% of them singletons. As for this clone: Antigen: not known.

This receptor was identified in a male donor in good health and CMV-seronegative. Sequencing was done on a sample of PBMCs. The rearrangement links TRBV7-2 to TRBJ1-5; 9 nucleotides agree with TRBD1. CDR3 in amino acids: CASSYYPGQGGNQPQHF. The CDR3 nucleotides read TGTGCCAGCAGTTATTATCCGGGACAGGGTGGCAATCAGCCCCAGCATTTT.